One and the same sample provided the 20 T cell receptor beta chains below, sequenced in a study of blood T cell repertoires in COVID-19 (TCRdb year 2020). The protocol used for the library was the immunoSEQ multiplex PCR assay. Entries here come from immuneACCESS through TCRdb and include only in-frame sequences with V and J called. Some clones fail to appear in such tables; in the studies checked, an unresolved V gene covers under half of the shortfall, and the cause of the remainder is unknown. Counted in this sample were about 97,000 clones; approximately 82% of them appeared once. The top ten clonotypes cover more than 9% of the sample. The sample was peripheral blood. The origin of the receptors is a man in his 70s with acute or convalescent COVID-19.

This chain connects TRBV27 to TRBJ1-6, with 10 bases lining up with TRBD1. The ends lost 8 bases at V and 4 bases at J; junction bases unmatched: 8. Germline V gene lookup returns CDR1 MNHEY and CDR2 SMNVEV (reference sequence). The CDR3 has 16 residues. Here the CDR3 DNA reads TGTGCCAGCCGGGCTGGGACAGGGGCATATAATTCACCCCTCCACTTT. Amino acids: CASRAGTGAYNSPLHF.

The chain recombines TRBV2 with TRBJ1-1, with no clear D. V gave up 6 bases and J gave up 6 bases, with 11 bases separating them. CDR1 and CDR2 (germline): SNHLY, FYNNEI. The CDR3 runs to 12 residues. In nucleotides, the CDR3 is TGTGCCAGCAGGTTTTCAGGTCCTGAAGCTTTCTTT. Encoded protein: CASRFSGPEAFF. The variable domain in full, with the rest retrieved from reference TRBV2 and TRBJ1-1, is EPEVTQTPSHQVTQMGQEVILRCVPISNHLYFYWYRQILGQKVEFLVSFYNNEISEKSEIFDDQFSVERPDGSNFTLKIRSTKLEDSAMYFCASRFSGPEAFFGQGTRLTVV.

This chain links TRBV14 with TRBJ1-2; no firm D call. In germline, CDR1 is SGHDN, CDR2 FVKESK. This CDR3 contains 13 residues. Trimming pared 3 bases from V and 8 bases from J, leaving 13 bases between. The CDR3 nucleotides are TGTGCCAGCAGCCATTCCCCTTATAGCGGCTACACCTTC. Protein product: CASSHSPYSGYTF.

The J gene is TRBJ1-5, the V gene TRBV30; 8 bases map to TRBD1. CDR1 and CDR2 (germline): GTSNPN, SVGIG (reference sequence). The CDR3 has 15 amino acids. Trimming took 7 bases from V and 0 from J; bases not matched to a gene: 8. The CDR3 DNA follows: TGTGCCTTCGACAGGGGACAGCCTAGCAATCAGCCCCAGCATTTT. Its protein product is CAFDRGQPSNQPQHF.

The chain has TRBV6-5 and TRBJ1-4, with TRBD1 identical over 8 bases. Germline values: CDR1 MNHEY, CDR2 SVGAGI. Trimming took 6 bases from V and 6 from J; bases not matched to a gene: 6. This CDR3 comprises 14 residues. This CDR3 is CASRGGQAHEKLFF. CDR3 nucleotide sequence: TGTGCCAGCAGGGGGGGACAGGCCCATGAAAAACTGTTTTTT.

The CDR3 coding sequence is TGTGCCAGCAGTTTTACCGGGACAGCGTATGGCTACACCTTC. Protein sequence: CASSFTGTAYGYTF. The chain joins TRBV27 to TRBJ1-2; TRBD1 matches at 7 bases. The germline V gene encodes CDR1 MNHEY and CDR2 SMNVEV (reference sequence). V was pared by 3 bases and J by 5 bases, with 6 bases of the junction left unmatched. This CDR3 has 14 amino acids.

The chain couples TRBV10-3 to TRBJ2-7; 9 bases agree with TRBD1. Germline V lookup: CDR1 ENHRY, CDR2 SYGVKD. The ends lost 6 bases at V and 3 bases at J; junction bases unmatched: 9. The CDR3 contains 15 residues. This chain's CDR3 is CAISGKGQGFYEQYF. The CDR3 DNA is TGTGCCATCAGCGGGAAAGGACAGGGGTTCTACGAGCAGTACTTC.

This chain connects TRBV5-1 to TRBJ2-2; perhaps TRBD2 as D (6 bases). Trimming shortened V by 4 bases and J by 1 base, and 11 bases separated the two germline ends. Germline lookup yields CDR1 SGHRS and CDR2 YFSETQ. This CDR3 comprises 15 residues. This chain's CDR3 is CASSTLSGNTGELFF. The CDR3 nucleotides read TGCGCCAGCAGCACCCTTAGCGGGAACACCGGGGAGCTGTTTTTT.

This clone occurred once. V gene TRBV5-8 combines with J gene TRBJ2-3, with 9 bases lining up with TRBD1. Germline CDR1 SGHTS, CDR2 YDEGEE. The length of the CDR3 is 13 residues. J gave up 6 bases and V 4 bases, and 3 bases lay outside the gene matches. The CDR3 here is CASSKGQGDTQYF. CDR3 nucleotides: TGTGCCAGCAGCAAGGGACAGGGTGATACGCAGTATTTT.

J is TRBJ2-1 and V is TRBV2; 14 bases are shared with TRBD2. The CDR3 loop spans 17 amino acids. The germline V gene encodes CDR1 SNHLY and CDR2 FYNNEI. J lost 4 bases, V lost 6 bases, and 8 bases had no gene match. The CDR3 is CASRTGTSGGLYNEQFF. As DNA, the CDR3 is TGTGCCAGCAGAACCGGGACTAGCGGGGGACTTTACAATGAGCAGTTCTTC.

The gene calls are TRBV11-2 and TRBJ1-4; 7 bases match TRBD1. This CDR3 contains 14 residues. Per the germline V gene, CDR1 is SGHAT and CDR2 is FQNNGV. J lost 8 bases, V lost 4 bases, and 7 bases had no gene match. CDR3 nucleotide sequence: TGTGCCAGCAGCTCGAGACAGGGCCAAGAAAAACTGTTTTTT. Its translation: CASSSRQGQEKLFF.

The chain has TRBV30 and TRBJ2-4; 10 nucleotides line up with TRBD2. The CDR3 length is 16 residues. The ends lost 0 bases at V and 2 bases at J; junction bases unmatched: 4. Germline V gene sequence: CDR1 GTSNPN, CDR2 SVGIG (reference sequence). The chain's CDR3 is CAWSVLAGVSKNIQYF. The CDR3, as DNA: TGTGCCTGGAGTGTTCTAGCGGGAGTTTCCAAAAACATTCAGTACTTC.

The chain combines TRBV19 with TRBJ1-5; perhaps TRBD1 as D (5 bases). The V gene's germline CDR1 is LNHDA and CDR2 SQIVND (reference sequence). The CDR3 length is 16 residues. The V gene lost 7 bases and the J gene lost 3 bases, with 19 bases spanning the gap. The CDR3 loop is CASMFSIGQTNQPQHF. The CDR3 nucleotides read TGTGCCAGTATGTTTTCTATCGGACAAACCAATCAGCCCCAGCATTTT.

J is TRBJ2-5 and V is TRBV2, with D tentatively TRBD1 (6 bases). This CDR3 contains 13 residues. In germline, CDR1 is SNHLY, CDR2 FYNNEI. Trimming shortened V by 7 bases and J by 2 bases, and 11 bases separated the two germline ends. This chain's CDR3 is CASKGGLQETQYF. CDR3 nucleotides: TGTGCCAGCAAAGGGGGATTACAAGAGACCCAGTACTTC.

The chain recombines TRBV29-1 with TRBJ2-7; D may be TRBD2 (5 bases). This CDR3 is built from 16 residues. Germline values: CDR1 SQVTM, CDR2 ANQGSEA. V lost 2 bases, J lost 3 bases, and 20 bases lay in between. This CDR3 reads CSVENHSGRGYYEQYF. The CDR3 nucleotides read TGCAGCGTTGAAAATCATTCAGGACGGGGATACTACGAGCAGTACTTC.

As DNA, the CDR3 is TGCAGCTCAGCCCATAGCGGGAGGGCCAGTGAGCAGTTCTTC. Encoded protein: CSSAHSGRASEQFF. V and J are TRBV29-1 and TRBJ2-1, with 11 bases fitting TRBD2. CDR1 SQVTM and CDR2 ANQGSEA come from the germline V gene. The ends lost 8 bases at V and 9 bases at J; junction bases unmatched: 12. The length of the CDR3 is 14 residues.

The chain recombines TRBV19 with TRBJ2-7, with a weak D call TRBD1 (5 bases). The CDR3 runs to 13 residues. The germline V gene has CDR1 LNHDA and CDR2 SQIVND (reference sequence). With 4 bases removed from V and 4 bases from J, the gap between germline ends came to 11 bases. For the CDR3, the DNA is TGTGCCAGTAGTAATCAGGGCGGTTACGAGCAGTACTTC. This codes for CASSNQGGYEQYF.

This rearrangement joins TRBV5-1 to TRBJ2-7; D possibly corresponds to TRBD2 (7 bases). CDR3 length equals 13 residues. Germline lookup yields CDR1 SGHRS and CDR2 YFSETQ. V was cut by 4 bases and J by 4 bases, with 12 bases left in between. CDR3 residues: CASSPGGGYEQYF. The CDR3 DNA reads as TGCGCCAGCAGCCCGGGGGGCGGTTACGAGCAGTACTTC. The whole variable domain, filled in from reference TRBV5-1 and TRBJ2-7, reads KAGVTQTPRYLIKTRGQQVTLSCSPISGHRSVSWYQQTPGQGLQFLFEYFSETQRNKGNFPGRFSGRQFSNSRSEMNVSTLELGDSALYLCASSPGGGYEQYFGPGTRLTVT.

V and J are TRBV5-1 and TRBJ1-1, with unresolved D. The CDR3 loop spans 13 amino acids. Germline V gene lookup returns CDR1 SGHRS and CDR2 YFSETQ. V lost 2 bases to trimming and J lost 1 base, with 6 bases between them. The CDR3: CASSFSRNTEAFF. The CDR3 bases are TGCGCCAGCAGCTTCTCCAGGAACACTGAAGCTTTCTTT.

This chain uses TRBV2 with TRBJ2-7, with a weak D call TRBD2 (5 bases). The germline V gene has CDR1 SNHLY and CDR2 FYNNEI. The CDR3 is 11 amino acids. Trimming left V 3 bases short and J 12 bases short, with 12 bases between. The CDR3 sequence is CASSERVPWYF. CDR3 nucleotide sequence: TGTGCCAGCAGTGAGAGGGTTCCCTGGTACTTC.